A selection of T cell receptor beta chains follows, all from one sample in a study of shared clonotypes between healthy human individuals. Method: immunoSEQ multiplex PCR; TCRdb's copy keeps in-frame clones and lacks some. The repertoire holds approximately 400,000 clones, about 96% seen once, with 0.32% in the top ten. The sample was memory CD8+ T cells sorted from blood. These TCRs come from a man aged 25-40 years in good health. Each CDR3 is given with its conserved first and last residue. The order of the fields is J gene, D gene, V gene, CDR3 length, CDR3 protein. D genes are given only for firm matches.

j_gene: TRBJ2-1
d_gene: TRBD2
v_gene: TRBV2
len: 13
CDR3aa: CASSALAGGRQFF

j_gene: TRBJ1-6
d_gene: TRBD1
v_gene: TRBV9
len: 13
CDR3aa: CASSASTGQALHF

j_gene: TRBJ1-5
d_gene: -
v_gene: TRBV30
len: 15
CDR3aa: CAWSVPEGGNQPQHF

j_gene: TRBJ2-1
d_gene: TRBD2
v_gene: TRBV5-6
len: 14
CDR3aa: CASSTSGNYNEQFF

j_gene: TRBJ1-4
d_gene: TRBD1
v_gene: TRBV28
len: 14
CDR3aa: CASSPQGGHEKLFF

j_gene: TRBJ2-3
d_gene: -
v_gene: TRBV7-9
len: 15
CDR3aa: CASSLVSVAADTQYF

j_gene: TRBJ2-3
d_gene: -
v_gene: TRBV18
len: 13
CDR3aa: CASSPLRTDTQYF

j_gene: TRBJ1-2
d_gene: -
v_gene: TRBV30
len: 15
CDR3aa: CAWSGYRSRVYGYTF

j_gene: TRBJ2-5
d_gene: TRBD2
v_gene: TRBV28
len: 11
CDR3aa: CVTSGRETQYF

j_gene: TRBJ1-2
d_gene: -
v_gene: TRBV2
len: 14
CDR3aa: CASSLTGTSYGYTF

j_gene: TRBJ1-1
d_gene: TRBD1
v_gene: TRBV5-4
len: 16
CDR3aa: CASSLLPGTGNTEAFF

j_gene: TRBJ2-1
d_gene: -
v_gene: TRBV5-1
len: 14
CDR3aa: CASTIDVGYNEQFF

j_gene: TRBJ2-2
d_gene: -
v_gene: TRBV11-2
len: 15
CDR3aa: CASSSPRAPAGELFF

j_gene: TRBJ1-2
d_gene: -
v_gene: TRBV11-2
len: 11
CDR3aa: CASSLPRGYTF

j_gene: TRBJ2-2
d_gene: -
v_gene: TRBV10-3
len: 10
CDR3aa: CAIRDGELFF

j_gene: TRBJ2-6
d_gene: -
v_gene: TRBV28
len: 16
CDR3aa: CASRNSRNSGANVLTF

j_gene: TRBJ1-2
d_gene: TRBD1
v_gene: TRBV29-1
len: 15
CDR3aa: CSVEGVLGGEDGYTF

j_gene: TRBJ2-4
d_gene: -
v_gene: TRBV19
len: 14
CDR3aa: CASSPGGAKNIQYF

j_gene: TRBJ2-5
d_gene: -
v_gene: TRBV29-1
len: 13
CDR3aa: CSGVADKEETQYF

j_gene: TRBJ2-1
d_gene: -
v_gene: TRBV28
len: 14
CDR3aa: CASTDTSSYNEQFF

j_gene: TRBJ2-5
d_gene: TRBD2
v_gene: TRBV2
len: 18
CDR3aa: CASTKGLAGVGYQETQYF

j_gene: TRBJ1-4
d_gene: TRBD1
v_gene: TRBV4-1
len: 18
CDR3aa: CASSQLLGGSVPNEKLFF

j_gene: TRBJ1-3
d_gene: -
v_gene: TRBV5-1
len: 11
CDR3aa: CASSTGNTIYF

j_gene: TRBJ2-3
d_gene: TRBD2
v_gene: TRBV7-9
len: 15
CDR3aa: CASSLGTTSTDTQYF

j_gene: TRBJ2-3
d_gene: -
v_gene: TRBV29-1
len: 14
CDR3aa: CSVASGTSTDTQYF

j_gene: TRBJ1-2
d_gene: TRBD1
v_gene: TRBV28
len: 15
CDR3aa: CASSLGTGRAYGYTF

j_gene: TRBJ2-2
d_gene: -
v_gene: TRBV27
len: 11
CDR3aa: CASRTGGELFF

j_gene: TRBJ2-5
d_gene: -
v_gene: TRBV7-8
len: 14
CDR3aa: CASSLRRQQETQYF

j_gene: TRBJ2-7
d_gene: TRBD2
v_gene: TRBV5-1
len: 14
CDR3aa: CASSPTSGRDEQYF

j_gene: TRBJ1-1
d_gene: TRBD1
v_gene: TRBV4-1
len: 14
CDR3aa: CASSQDEWQGGAFF

j_gene: TRBJ2-5
d_gene: -
v_gene: TRBV5-8
len: 12
CDR3aa: CASSQTPETQYF

j_gene: TRBJ2-2
d_gene: -
v_gene: TRBV11-2
len: 15
CDR3aa: CASSIGAWGTGELFF

j_gene: TRBJ2-1
d_gene: TRBD2
v_gene: TRBV11-3
len: 18
CDR3aa: CASSLGGLAGDSYNEQFF

j_gene: TRBJ1-2
d_gene: TRBD1
v_gene: TRBV6-1
len: 14
CDR3aa: CASRETGGFYGYTF

j_gene: TRBJ1-1
d_gene: -
v_gene: TRBV10-1
len: 10
CDR3aa: CASKHTEAFF

j_gene: TRBJ1-5
d_gene: -
v_gene: TRBV28
len: 17
CDR3aa: CASSFISGAGRNQPQHF

j_gene: TRBJ2-7
d_gene: -
v_gene: TRBV7-9
len: 14
CDR3aa: CASSFGTGTYEQYF

j_gene: TRBJ2-2
d_gene: -
v_gene: TRBV5-1
len: 13
CDR3aa: CASSLQNTGELFF

j_gene: TRBJ1-2
d_gene: -
v_gene: TRBV20-1
len: 10
CDR3aa: CSASRHGYTF

j_gene: TRBJ1-6
d_gene: -
v_gene: TRBV18
len: 16
CDR3aa: CASSPEGPELYSPLHF

j_gene: TRBJ2-1
d_gene: TRBD2
v_gene: TRBV27
len: 14
CDR3aa: CASSFRLAADEQFF

j_gene: TRBJ1-1
d_gene: TRBD1
v_gene: TRBV29-1
len: 14
CDR3aa: CSVGQLSMNTEAFF

j_gene: TRBJ1-2
d_gene: TRBD1
v_gene: TRBV5-6
len: 12
CDR3aa: CASSPRGLGYTF

j_gene: TRBJ2-1
d_gene: -
v_gene: TRBV9
len: 16
CDR3aa: CASSPQLESSYNEQFF

j_gene: TRBJ1-2
d_gene: TRBD1
v_gene: TRBV28
len: 12
CDR3aa: CASSLTGRGYTF